The entry below describes one T cell receptor (beta chain). Its matching antigen is unknown. These data are taken from a study of shared clonotypes between healthy human individuals. Study outcomes and limitations: Only blood was sampled; tissue repertoires likely differ.

Germline loops: CDR1 KGHSH, CDR2 LQKENI. The length of the CDR3 is 17 residues. The V and J ends lost 6 bases and 2 bases, in that order; junction bases with no gene match: 8. Generated by immunoSEQ multiplex PCR, the TCRdb table keeps only in-frame clones and is missing some. The table records around 330,000 clones, approximately 79% of them present only once. Donors were healthy HIV-negative adults without recently reported acute infections or vaccinations. The authors divided CD4+ cells into CD45RA+ naive and CD45RA-negative memory subsets. This TCR derives from a man aged 25 to 40 in good health. The rearrangement uses TRBV18 and TRBJ2-5, with 14 nucleotides matching TRBD2. Sequences were obtained from memory CD4+ T cells sorted from blood. The subset here: CD45RA-negative fraction. CDR3 sequence: CASSLGTSGSGQETQYF. CDR3 sequence (DNA): TGTGCCAGCTCGCTCGGGACTAGCGGGAGTGGGCAAGAGACCCAGTACTTC.